The sequence of this TCR beta chain was determined in a study of blood T cell repertoires in COVID-19. The overall study: Both acute and convalescent COVID-19 samples were obtained from the United States, Italy and Spain. Sources were T cells, B-cell-depleted T cells, or PBMCs; the material itself was cDNA or gDNA.

The authors' processing: Estimated nucleated cell counts came from reference gene primer amplification. The table came from immunoSEQ multiplex PCR; TCRdb's copy has only in-frame clones and leaves some out. The V and J calls and clone size are taken from that table; D and trimming were inferred from the DNA. The table records about 210,000 clones, around four fifths of them present only once. It was during active infection that Seattle patients were enrolled and then longitudinally followed. CDR1 and CDR2 (germline): SGDLS, YYNGEE. This CDR3 contains 14 residues. Trimming removed 6 bases from V and 2 bases from J, with 11 bases in between.

The J gene is TRBJ1-4, the V gene TRBV9; D unclear. The sequenced sample was peripheral blood. The receptor was isolated from a woman of 80 years or more with COVID-19, enrolled during active disease. CDR3: CASTAGATNEKLFF. The CDR3 DNA follows: TGTGCCAGCACCGCTGGAGCGACTAATGAAAAACTGTTTTTT.